A selection of T cell receptor beta chains follows, all from one sample in a study of blood T cell repertoires in COVID-19. Method: immunoSEQ multiplex PCR; TCRdb's copy keeps in-frame clones and lacks some. Of roughly 77,000 clones listed, around 90% are singletons. Sequencing was performed on peripheral blood. These receptors originate from a man in his fifties or sixties with active COVID-19. The CDR3 runs from the conserved cysteine through the conserved F or W. D genes are given only for firm matches. Rows give clone size only sometimes, using once, few, many, or a class for an expanded clone.

V gene: TRBV24-1; J gene: TRBJ2-1; CDR3 length: 11; clone size: NA; D gene: NA; CDR3 DNA: TGTGCCACCATGAGCTTCGGTGAGCAGTTCTTC; CDR3 protein: CATMSFGEQFF
V gene: TRBV27; J gene: TRBJ1-2; CDR3 length: 16; clone size: once; D gene: NA; CDR3 DNA: TGTGCCAGCACTCGGCGGGCGGGCTTAGCTAACTATGGCTACACCTTC; CDR3 protein: CASTRRAGLANYGYTF
V gene: TRBV18; J gene: TRBJ1-3; CDR3 length: 14; clone size: NA; D gene: TRBD1; CDR3 DNA: TGTGCCAGCTCACCTACAGGGGAAGGAAACACCATATATTTT; CDR3 protein: CASSPTGEGNTIYF
V gene: TRBV7-8; J gene: TRBJ1-1; CDR3 length: 15; clone size: NA; D gene: TRBD1; CDR3 DNA: TGTGCCAGCAGCTTAGAGGGGGCCCGGTCAACTGAAGCTTTCTTT; CDR3 protein: CASSLEGARSTEAFF
V gene: TRBV27; J gene: TRBJ2-7; CDR3 length: 15; clone size: NA; D gene: TRBD2; CDR3 DNA: TGTGCCAGCAGTCCACGAGCGGGAGGGCCATACGAGCAGTACTTC; CDR3 protein: CASSPRAGGPYEQYF
V gene: TRBV4-1; J gene: TRBJ2-1; CDR3 length: 15; clone size: NA; D gene: TRBD1; CDR3 DNA: TGCGCCAGCAGCCAGATGACAGGGACCTACAATGAGCAGTTCTTC; CDR3 protein: CASSQMTGTYNEQFF
V gene: TRBV3-1/TRBV3-2; J gene: TRBJ2-5; CDR3 length: 16; clone size: once; D gene: TRBD2; CDR3 DNA: TGTGCCAGCAGCCTCAGACTAGCGGAAATACAAGAGACCCAGTACTTC; CDR3 protein: CASSLRLAEIQETQYF
V gene: TRBV5-4; J gene: TRBJ1-6; CDR3 length: 14; clone size: few; D gene: NA; CDR3 DNA: TGTGCCAGCAGCCGAGAGACAAATGATTCACCCCTCCACTTT; CDR3 protein: CASSRETNDSPLHF
V gene: TRBV5-4; J gene: TRBJ2-1; CDR3 length: 15; clone size: NA; D gene: TRBD1; CDR3 DNA: TGTGCCAGCAGCTTAGACAGGGGGCCGGGCAATGAGCAGTTCTTC; CDR3 protein: CASSLDRGPGNEQFF
V gene: TRBV5-4; J gene: TRBJ2-1; CDR3 length: 15; clone size: NA; D gene: NA; CDR3 DNA: TGTGCCAGCAGCTTCGACTCCGGTTACCACAATGAGCAGTTCTTC; CDR3 protein: CASSFDSGYHNEQFF
V gene: TRBV10-1; J gene: TRBJ1-5; CDR3 length: 15; clone size: NA; D gene: TRBD1; CDR3 DNA: TGCGCCAGCATAGGGACAGGAAGAAGCAATCAGCCCCAGCATTTT; CDR3 protein: CASIGTGRSNQPQHF
V gene: TRBV9; J gene: TRBJ1-1; CDR3 length: 14; clone size: NA; D gene: NA; CDR3 DNA: TGTGCCAGCAGCGCGGGACACTTGAACACTGAAGCTTTCTTT; CDR3 protein: CASSAGHLNTEAFF
V gene: TRBV9; J gene: TRBJ2-2; CDR3 length: 17; clone size: NA; D gene: TRBD1; CDR3 DNA: TGTGCCAGCAGCGTCCCTAGGACAGGGGGTGACACCGGGGAGCTGTTTTTT; CDR3 protein: CASSVPRTGGDTGELFF
V gene: TRBV7-2; J gene: TRBJ1-6; CDR3 length: 14; clone size: NA; D gene: NA; CDR3 DNA: TGTGCCACCACCCCAGGATGGATCGGTTCACCCCTCCACTTT; CDR3 protein: CATTPGWIGSPLHF
V gene: TRBV7-2; J gene: TRBJ2-5; CDR3 length: 15; clone size: NA; D gene: NA; CDR3 DNA: TGTGCCAGCAGCTTAGGCGGCGCGACGGAAGAGACCCAGTACTTC; CDR3 protein: CASSLGGATEETQYF
V gene: TRBV28; J gene: TRBJ1-3; CDR3 length: 14; clone size: NA; D gene: NA; CDR3 DNA: TGTGCCAGCAGTCCCCCCGGAGCTGGAAACACCATATATTTT; CDR3 protein: CASSPPGAGNTIYF